This TCR beta chain was identified in a study of CD8 T cells in Susac syndrome. General study results and limits: Regarding the TCR sequencing and HLA analysis, the study admitted that a relatively small number of individuals were involved.

The T cells that were sequenced for TCR beta were CD8+ and CD4+ cells from blood. Purification of the CD8+ and CD4+ T cells relied on negative isolation, and TEMRA cells underwent FACS enrichment. About this clonotype: The antigen is undetermined.

Reverse transcription of about 0.5 to 1 ug RNA was carried out with random hexamers. The authors amplified TCR beta CDR3 across 54 Vbeta and 13 Jbeta using immunoSEQ multiplex PCR. Via MiXCR, TCRdb re-called the immunoSEQ multiplex PCR reads, giving one row per CDR3 protein. The data show a few hundred thousand distinct CDR3 sequences, 92% seen once. The sequence came from a human donor with multiple sclerosis. Sequenced sample: CD8+ T cells from PBMCs.

In nucleotides, the CDR3 is TGTGCCAGCGGGGCGGGACCACCCTCCTACAATGAGCAGTTCTTC. Translating gives CASGAGPPSYNEQFF. This chain connects TRBV2 to TRBJ2-1; possible D gene TRBD2, 6 bases. V lost 8 bases and J 0 bases, leaving 14 bases between the germline ends. Germline V lookup: CDR1 SNHLY, CDR2 FYNNEI. The CDR3 runs to 15 residues.